The clone carrying this T cell receptor beta chain was detected many times. Over 180 million TCR-beta sequences from 15-18 subjects were obtained in each sequencing run. TCRdb independently ran MiXCR on the 5' RACE reads; one entry per CDR3 protein. The table has just over 50,000 distinct CDR3 sequences, around 3.4% seen once. Preparation of the unsorted libraries drew on 2 million PBMCs stored at -80 C. This specimen comes from a study of neurological immune-mediated disorders. The CDR3 extends over 14 amino acids. The germline gives CDR1 SGHKS, CDR2 YYEKEE (reference sequence). J gave up 4 bases and V 4 bases, and 4 bases lay outside the gene matches.

Specimen: PBMCs. V gene TRBV5-5 combines with J gene TRBJ2-3; 9 bases align to TRBD2. This sequence originates from a man in his forties with multiple sclerosis. The CDR3 sequence: CASSGLASADTQYF. CDR3 coding DNA: TGTGCCAGCAGCGGACTAGCGTCGGCAGATACGCAGTATTTT.